This TCR beta chain originates from a study of shared clonotypes between healthy human individuals. This clone has just one count. The CDR3 contains 13 residues. The germline CDR1 and CDR2 sequences are MNHNS and SASEGT. V lost 11 bases and J lost 2; bases outside the gene matches: 4. The data were produced by immunoSEQ multiplex PCR, yet TCRdb's version contains in-frame clones alone and is incomplete. This sample has roughly 1.4 million clones, with approximately 98.5% found just once. This clonotype was sampled from a man younger than 45 in good health. The sequenced material came from naive CD4+ T cells sorted from blood. The sample's subset: CD45RA+ positively selected. The chain has TRBV6-1 and TRBJ2-7; TRBD2 agrees at 12 bases. In DNA form, the CDR3 reads TGTGCCGTTCTAGCGGGAGGGCCCTACGAGCAGTACTTC. Residues: CAVLAGGPYEQYF.